The rows below give T cell receptor beta chains drawn from one sample of a study of Ad26.COV2.S vaccination and SARS-CoV-2 variants. Profiled with immunoSEQ multiplex PCR; TCRdb holds only in-frame clones, not every one. The repertoire holds a few hundred thousand clones, with around 87% as singletons. Sequences were derived from peripheral blood, sampled in a trial of Ad26.COV2.S vaccine versus placebo. These receptors were collected from a person between 18 and 65 years old who received the Ad26.COV2.S COVID-19 vaccine or a placebo. Each CDR3 is given with its conserved first and last residue. Rows may omit the clone size; those that give it use once, few, many or a size class.

clone size	V gene	J gene	CDR3 protein
once	TRBV10-1	TRBJ2-1	CASSESTRVSYNEQFF
NA	TRBV7-9	TRBJ2-7	CASSLTGGQGINEQYF
NA	TRBV3-1/TRBV3-2	TRBJ1-5	CASSQLGQPQHF
NA	TRBV7-2	TRBJ2-1	CASSLGPSSYNEQFF
NA	TRBV3-1/TRBV3-2	TRBJ1-2	CASSRSGGYTF
NA	TRBV11-3	TRBJ2-2	CASSLSSSPELFF
NA	TRBV13	TRBJ1-1	CASSWGPPEAFF
NA	TRBV23-1	TRBJ2-5	CASSQSGGQVKGETQYF
NA	TRBV24-1	TRBJ2-1	CATSSYGNEQFF
NA	TRBV21-1	TRBJ2-2	CASSRPTGELFF
NA	TRBV6-5	TRBJ2-7	CASSYDGRTYEQYF
NA	TRBV5-1	TRBJ2-1	CASSLTGERYNEQFF
NA	TRBV3-1/TRBV3-2	TRBJ1-1	CASSPGGRFTEAFF
NA	TRBV7-2	TRBJ1-6	CASSTRQESNSPLHF
NA	TRBV7-9	TRBJ2-1	CASSLPGVHEQFF
NA	TRBV5-1	TRBJ2-7	CASKVEDRSYEQYF
NA	TRBV6-5	TRBJ1-3	CATKQGLSGNTIYF
once	TRBV7-5	TRBJ2-3	CVRSWGLADVRPALEYF
NA	TRBV7-2	TRBJ1-6	CASSLAPPGGSYNSPLHF
NA	TRBV4-2	TRBJ1-2	CASSQDKTANYGYTF
NA	TRBV3-1/TRBV3-2	TRBJ2-5	CASSPILAGFGTQYF
once	TRBV4-3	TRBJ1-5	CASSQVRLQNQPQHF
NA	TRBV27	TRBJ2-7	CASSLQGLSYEQYF
NA	TRBV10-3	TRBJ2-7	CAIRSSLAENEQYF
NA	TRBV11-2	TRBJ2-6	CASSLSDSGANVLTF
once	TRBV30	TRBJ1-1	CAWVSSVNTEAFF
NA	TRBV7-2	TRBJ2-7	CASSLGGGPNYEQYF
NA	TRBV7-2	TRBJ2-3	CASSKGGSSDTQYF
NA	TRBV7-2	TRBJ2-3	CASSLGYSGSTTDTQYF
NA	TRBV6-5	TRBJ2-7	CASSYWGGGSYEQYF
NA	TRBV6-5	TRBJ2-7	CASSYYSPSLSYEQYF
NA	TRBV6-1	TRBJ2-5	CASSEALGQETQYF
NA	TRBV4-2	TRBJ2-3	CASSLPGTSREGDTQYF
NA	TRBV5-5	TRBJ1-5	CASSSDRGNQPQHF
NA	TRBV12-5	TRBJ1-2	CASALNYGYTF
NA	TRBV19	TRBJ1-2	CASSISRTGRYGYTF
NA	TRBV11-2	TRBJ1-1	CASSLVRVEAFF
NA	TRBV7-2	TRBJ2-5	CASSLPGQETQYF
NA	TRBV4-1	TRBJ2-7	CASSPTGNYEQYF
NA	TRBV7-9	TRBJ2-1	CASSQRPSNEQFF
NA	TRBV4-2	TRBJ1-2	CASSQLGQGELYGYTF
NA	TRBV20-1	TRBJ1-2	CSAQKSHTF
once	TRBV5-6	TRBJ1-5	CASSAGVRNQPQHF
NA	TRBV18	TRBJ1-2	CASSPPNSGNYGYTF
NA	TRBV10-3	TRBJ2-1	CAISGGGSVKRGTNEQFF
NA	TRBV12-3/TRBV12-4	TRBJ1-1	CASSLALSSEAFF
NA	TRBV9	TRBJ1-6	CASSGISAGTGNSPLHF
NA	TRBV19	TRBJ1-2	CASSISSGFDGYTF
NA	TRBV2	TRBJ1-1	CATPEGQGLSAEAFF
NA	TRBV5-4	TRBJ2-7	CASSLGSGYGQYF
NA	TRBV11-2	TRBJ1-1	CASSLENILEAFF
few	TRBV7-6	TRBJ2-1	CASSPPGLVKEFF
NA	TRBV28	TRBJ1-1	CASSLWDILRMNTEAFF
NA	TRBV12-3/TRBV12-4	TRBJ2-5	CASSSTGEAQYF